This entry lists 15 T cell receptor beta chains sequenced from one sample in a study of blood T cell repertoires in COVID-19. Here immunoSEQ multiplex PCR was the method, and the copy in TCRdb shows in-frame clones only, minus some. The data contain approximately 200,000 clones, over 75% of them singletons. The sample consisted of PBMCs or T cells enriched from blood (not recorded which). These receptors were obtained from a man aged 40-49 years who had recovered from COVID-19.

The CDR3 DNA is TGTGCCAGCAGCTCACAAGGACAGGCATACTCCTACGAGCAGTACTTC. Translation: CASSSQGQAYSYEQYF. This chain joins TRBV7-6 and TRBJ2-7; 7 bases agree with TRBD1. From germline, CDR1 is SGHVS and CDR2 FNYEAQ. This CDR3 contains 16 residues. V shed 4 bases and J 0 bases; nucleotides not matched to a gene: 9.

This clone was seen more than once but under ten times. This chain links TRBV24-1 with TRBJ2-7, with D possibly TRBD1 on 6 matching bases. CDR1 and CDR2 from the germline V gene are KGHDR and SFDVKD. Between the trimmed V and J ends, which lost 4 bases and 1 base, there was a span of 7 bases. This CDR3 has 13 residues. The chain's CDR3 is CATSETGSYEQYF. CDR3 DNA: TGTGCCACCAGTGAAACAGGGTCCTACGAGCAGTACTTC.

The J gene is TRBJ2-1, the V gene TRBV5-4, with 9 positions matching TRBD2. The germline V gene encodes CDR1 SGHNT and CDR2 YYREEE (reference sequence). V was clipped by 1 base and J by 5 bases; unmatched bases: 7. This CDR3 spans 16 amino acids. This chain's CDR3 is CASSLSAGGLHNEQFF. In DNA, the CDR3 is TGTGCCAGCAGCTTGAGCGCGGGAGGGTTGCACAATGAGCAGTTCTTC.

This chain uses TRBV19 with TRBJ1-2, with 11 bases identical to TRBD1. V shed 3 bases, J shed 5 bases, and the junction held 2 bases outside the gene matches. The germline gives CDR1 LNHDA, CDR2 SQIVND (reference sequence). The CDR3 loop spans 14 amino acids. The CDR3 sequence is CASSMDRGRYGYTF. For the CDR3, the DNA is TGTGCCAGTAGTATGGACAGGGGGCGATATGGCTACACCTTC. Complete variable domain (other parts from reference TRBV19 and TRBJ1-2): DGGITQSPKYLFRKEGQNVTLSCEQNLNHDAMYWYRQDPGQGLRLIYYSQIVNDFQKGDIAEGYSVSREKKESFPLTVTSAQKNPTAFYLCASSMDRGRYGYTFGSGTRLTVV.

This chain joins TRBV30 and TRBJ1-2, with 8 bases identical to TRBD1. The CDR3 runs 15 residues. V lost 4 bases, J lost 3 bases, and 10 bases stayed unmatched. Germline loops: CDR1 GTSNPN, CDR2 SVGIG (reference sequence). CDR3 DNA: TGTGCCTGGATCAGGGACAGGTCAGGGTACTATGGCTACACCTTC. Protein sequence: CAWIRDRSGYYGYTF.

This clone was seen only once. The chain combines TRBV24-1 with TRBJ2-5; 8 bases match TRBD1. This CDR3 is 14 amino acids long. V gave up 4 bases and J gave up 5 bases; unmatched junction bases: 5. From germline, CDR1 is KGHDR and CDR2 SFDVKD. Here the CDR3 DNA reads TGTGCCACCAGTGAGACAGGGGTCCTCGAGACCCAGTACTTC. It specifies CATSETGVLETQYF.

The chain uses TRBV4-2 and TRBJ1-3; D is unresolved. The CDR3 contains 15 residues. CDR1 LGHNA and CDR2 YNFKEQ come from the germline V gene. V lost 0 bases and J 1 base, leaving 7 bases between the germline ends. Here the CDR3 DNA reads TGTGCCAGCAGCCAAGAGGTCAGATCTGGAAACACCATATATTTT. Translated: CASSQEVRSGNTIYF.

This chain joins TRBV7-8 and TRBJ2-7; 9 positions match TRBD1. This CDR3 has 14 residues. In germline, CDR1 is SGHVS, CDR2 FQNEAQ. Unmatched junction bases numbered 6, after V lost 3 bases and J lost 6 bases. In DNA form, the CDR3 reads TGTGCCAGCAGCTTCCCAGGGACAGGGATCGAGCAGTACTTC. This encodes CASSFPGTGIEQYF. The full variable domain, in which reference TRBV7-8 and TRBJ2-7 provide the parts outside the CDR3, is GAGVSQSPRYKVAKRGQDVALRCDPISGHVSLFWYQQALGQGPEFLTYFQNEAQLDKSGLPSDRFFAERPEGSVSTLKIQRTQQEDSAVYLCASSFPGTGIEQYFGPGTRLTVT.

The V and J genes are TRBV19 and TRBJ2-5; D unresolved. V was trimmed by 5 bases and J by 5 bases, leaving 15 bases between them. The CDR3 covers 14 residues. Germline V gene sequence: CDR1 LNHDA, CDR2 SQIVND (reference sequence). The CDR3 sequence: CASSPVLEVETQYF. In nucleotides, the CDR3 is TGTGCCAGTAGTCCCGTACTCGAGGTCGAGACCCAGTACTTC.

This chain connects TRBV9 to TRBJ2-6, with TRBD1 matching over 7 bases. The CDR3 loop spans 17 amino acids. Per germline, CDR1 SGDLS and CDR2 YYNGEE. Germline trimming cut 8 bases from V and 2 bases from J; bases unmatched to any gene: 13. CDR3 sequence (DNA): TGTGCCAGTAATGGGGCAGGGGGAGAAACTGGGGCCAACGTCCTGACTTTC. Translation: CASNGAGGETGANVLTF.

The rearrangement joins TRBV6-2 or TRBV6-3 to TRBJ2-7, with 8 bases that match TRBD1. The CDR3 totals 15 residues. Germline V gene lookup returns CDR1 MNHEY and CDR2 SVGEGT. V was clipped by 2 bases and J by 3 bases; unmatched bases: 6. CDR3: CASSYAPDRVYEQYF. CDR3 nucleotide sequence: TGTGCCAGCAGTTACGCCCCGGACAGGGTCTACGAGCAGTACTTC.

This clone was observed many times. The chain links TRBV10-3 to TRBJ2-7, with 8 bases matching TRBD1. Germline V gene lookup returns CDR1 ENHRY and CDR2 SYGVKD. V shed 4 bases, J shed 5 bases, and the junction held 16 bases outside the gene matches. The CDR3 length is 17 residues. The CDR3 region is CAISGLRWDRSTDEQYF. CDR3 sequence (DNA): TGTGCCATCAGTGGCCTTAGATGGGACAGGAGTACAGACGAGCAGTACTTC.

The chain is built from TRBV4-1 and TRBJ1-3; D may be TRBD1 (6 bases). V lost 4 bases and J 0 bases, leaving 10 bases between the germline ends. The CDR3 runs to 15 residues. The germline V gene has CDR1 MGHRA and CDR2 YSYEKL. CDR3 nucleotides: TGCGCCAGCAGCCTACAGGGTTCCTCTGGAAACACCATATATTTT. Translating gives CASSLQGSSGNTIYF.

This chain links TRBV14 with TRBJ2-1, with D tentatively TRBD2 (6 bases). V lost 1 base, J lost 13 bases, and 17 bases lay in between. Germline CDR1 and CDR2: SGHDN and FVKESK. The CDR3 spans 14 residues. CDR3 DNA sequence: TGTGCCAGCAGCCAAGTTGGGGACTGGCGCCTCCAGTTCTTC. Translated, it gives CASSQVGDWRLQFF.

V is TRBV10-3 and J is TRBJ1-6; 10 bases are a match to TRBD1. The CDR3 consists of 15 residues. Germline loops: CDR1 ENHRY, CDR2 SYGVKD. Unmatched junction bases numbered 6, after V lost 4 bases and J lost 9 bases. This CDR3 is CAISGGQGIGSPLHF. DNA of the CDR3: TGTGCCATCAGTGGGGGACAGGGGATCGGTTCACCCCTCCACTTT.